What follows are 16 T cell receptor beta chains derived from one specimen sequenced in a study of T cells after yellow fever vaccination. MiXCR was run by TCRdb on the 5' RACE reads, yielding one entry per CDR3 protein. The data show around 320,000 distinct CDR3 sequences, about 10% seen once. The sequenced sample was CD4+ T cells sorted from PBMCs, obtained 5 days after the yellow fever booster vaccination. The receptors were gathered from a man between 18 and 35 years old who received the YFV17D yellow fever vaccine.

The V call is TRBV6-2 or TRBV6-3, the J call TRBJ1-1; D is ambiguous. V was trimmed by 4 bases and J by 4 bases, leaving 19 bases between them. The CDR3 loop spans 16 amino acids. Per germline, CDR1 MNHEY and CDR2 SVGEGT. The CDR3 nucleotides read TGTGCCAGCAGTTCTAATCGAGGGAATGGGGTCACTGAAGCTTTCTTT. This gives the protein CASSSNRGNGVTEAFF.

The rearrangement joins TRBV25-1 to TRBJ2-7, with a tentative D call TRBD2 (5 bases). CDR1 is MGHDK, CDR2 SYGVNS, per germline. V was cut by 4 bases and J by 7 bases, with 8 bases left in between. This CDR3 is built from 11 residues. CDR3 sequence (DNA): TGTGCCAGCAGTGGAGGGCGGGAGCAGTACTTC. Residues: CASSGGREQYF.

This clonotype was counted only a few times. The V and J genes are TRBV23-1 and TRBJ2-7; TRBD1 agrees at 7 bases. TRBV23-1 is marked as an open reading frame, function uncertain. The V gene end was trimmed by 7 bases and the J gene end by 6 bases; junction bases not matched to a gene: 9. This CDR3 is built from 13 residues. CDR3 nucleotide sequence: TGCGCCAGCACCCGGGACAGCGCTCCCGAGCAGTACGTC. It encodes CASTRDSAPEQYV.

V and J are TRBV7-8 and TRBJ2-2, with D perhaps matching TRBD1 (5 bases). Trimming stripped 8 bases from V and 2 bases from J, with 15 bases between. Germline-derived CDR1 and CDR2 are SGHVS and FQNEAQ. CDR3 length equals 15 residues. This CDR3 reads CASLQGPFNTGELFF. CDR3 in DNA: TGTGCCAGCCTGCAGGGCCCCTTTAACACCGGGGAGCTGTTTTTT. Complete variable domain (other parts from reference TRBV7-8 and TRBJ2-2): GAGVSQSPRYKVAKRGQDVALRCDPISGHVSLFWYQQALGQGPEFLTYFQNEAQLDKSGLPSDRFFAERPEGSVSTLKIQRTQQEDSAVYLCASLQGPFNTGELFFGEGSRLTVL.

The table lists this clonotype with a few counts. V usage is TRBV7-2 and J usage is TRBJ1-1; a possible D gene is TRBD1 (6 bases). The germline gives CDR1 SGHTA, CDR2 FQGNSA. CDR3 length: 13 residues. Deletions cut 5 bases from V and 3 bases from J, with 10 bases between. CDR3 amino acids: CASSQYRDTEAFF. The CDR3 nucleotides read TGTGCCAGCAGCCAATACAGGGACACTGAAGCTTTCTTT.

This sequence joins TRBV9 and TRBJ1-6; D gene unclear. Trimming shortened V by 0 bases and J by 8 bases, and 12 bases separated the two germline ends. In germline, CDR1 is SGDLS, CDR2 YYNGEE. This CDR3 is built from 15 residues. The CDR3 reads CASSVGVSADSPLHF. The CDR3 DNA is TGTGCCAGCAGCGTAGGGGTTTCGGCCGATTCACCCCTCCACTTT. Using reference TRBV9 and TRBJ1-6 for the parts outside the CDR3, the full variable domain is DSGVTQTPKHLITATGQRVTLRCSPRSGDLSVYWYQQSLDQGLQFLIQYYNGEERAKGNILERFSAQQFPDLHSELNLSSLELGDSALYFCASSVGVSADSPLHFGNGTRLTVT.

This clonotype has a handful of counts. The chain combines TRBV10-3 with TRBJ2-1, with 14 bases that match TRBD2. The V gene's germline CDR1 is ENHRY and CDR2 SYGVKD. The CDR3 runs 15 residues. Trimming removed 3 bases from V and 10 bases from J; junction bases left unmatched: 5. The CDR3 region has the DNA TGTGCCATCAGTGACGGGACTAGCGGGGGTTTGGAGCAGTTCTTC. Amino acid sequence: CAISDGTSGGLEQFF.

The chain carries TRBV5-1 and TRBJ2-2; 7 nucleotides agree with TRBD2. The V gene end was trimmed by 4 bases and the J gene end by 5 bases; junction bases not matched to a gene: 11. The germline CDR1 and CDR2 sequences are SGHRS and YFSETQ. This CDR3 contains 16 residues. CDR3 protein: CASSPDINGGTGELFF. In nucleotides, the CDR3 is TGCGCCAGCAGCCCGGACATCAACGGGGGGACCGGGGAGCTGTTTTTT.

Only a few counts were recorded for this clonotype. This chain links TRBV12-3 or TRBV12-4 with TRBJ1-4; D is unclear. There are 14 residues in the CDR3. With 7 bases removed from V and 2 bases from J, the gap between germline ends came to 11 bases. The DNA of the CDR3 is TGTGCCAGCATGAGCGGGCTCACTAATGAAAAACTGTTTTTT. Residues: CASMSGLTNEKLFF.

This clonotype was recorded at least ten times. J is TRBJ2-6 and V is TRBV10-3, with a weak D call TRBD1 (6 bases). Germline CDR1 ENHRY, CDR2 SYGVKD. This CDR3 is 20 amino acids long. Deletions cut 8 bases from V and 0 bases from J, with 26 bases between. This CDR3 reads CAISPFREEGTNSGANVLTF. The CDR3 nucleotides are TGTGCCATCTCCCCCTTCCGGGAAGAGGGGACAAACTCTGGGGCCAACGTCCTGACTTTC.

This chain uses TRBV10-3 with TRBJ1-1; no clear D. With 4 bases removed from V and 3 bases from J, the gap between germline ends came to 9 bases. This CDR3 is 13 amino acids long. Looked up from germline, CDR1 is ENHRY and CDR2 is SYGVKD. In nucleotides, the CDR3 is TGTGCCATCAGTGTACGGACCGACACTGAAGCTTTCTTT. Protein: CAISVRTDTEAFF.

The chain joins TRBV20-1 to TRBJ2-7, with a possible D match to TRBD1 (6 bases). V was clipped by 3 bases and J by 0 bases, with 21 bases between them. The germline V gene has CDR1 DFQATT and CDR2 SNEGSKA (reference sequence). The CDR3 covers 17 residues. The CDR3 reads CSASGPWGQRSSYEQYF. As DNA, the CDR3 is TGCAGTGCTAGTGGCCCCTGGGGGCAGAGGAGCTCCTACGAGCAGTACTTC.

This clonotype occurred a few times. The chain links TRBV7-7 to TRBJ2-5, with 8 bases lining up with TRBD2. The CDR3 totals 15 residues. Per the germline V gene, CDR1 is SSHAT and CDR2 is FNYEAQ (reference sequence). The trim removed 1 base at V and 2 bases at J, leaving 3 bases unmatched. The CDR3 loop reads CASSLGIAGQETQYF. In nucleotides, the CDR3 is TGTGCCAGCAGCTTAGGGATAGCGGGACAAGAGACCCAGTACTTC.

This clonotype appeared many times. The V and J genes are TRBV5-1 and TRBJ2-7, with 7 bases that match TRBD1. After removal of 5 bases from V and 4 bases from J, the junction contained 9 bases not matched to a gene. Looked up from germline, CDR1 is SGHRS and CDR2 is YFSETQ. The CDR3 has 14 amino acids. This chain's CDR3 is CASRLDRVDYEQYF. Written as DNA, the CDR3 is TGCGCCAGCAGATTAGACAGGGTGGATTACGAGCAGTACTTC.

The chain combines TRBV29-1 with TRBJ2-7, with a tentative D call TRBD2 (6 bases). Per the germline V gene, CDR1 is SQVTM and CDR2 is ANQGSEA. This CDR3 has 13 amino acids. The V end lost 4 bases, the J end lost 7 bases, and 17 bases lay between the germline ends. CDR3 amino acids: CSVAGTPLGEQYF. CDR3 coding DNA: TGCAGCGTTGCCGGGACTCCTTTGGGGGAGCAGTACTTC.

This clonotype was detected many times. This CDR3 is CSAPGVLGQPQHF. The DNA for the CDR3 is TGCAGTGCTCCCGGGGTCCTGGGTCAGCCCCAGCATTTT. The chain uses TRBV20-1 and TRBJ1-5, with unresolved D. Trimming took off 5 bases at V and 6 bases at J, with 14 bases between the two ends. Germline CDR1 is DFQATT and CDR2 is SNEGSKA (reference sequence). The CDR3 has 13 residues.